The sequence of this TCR beta chain was determined in a study of early stage breast cancer tumors. Looking at the study overall: Most invasive tumors, about 80% of the 16, were ER+/PR+/HER2-. Study results and caveats: Tumor and normal breast were distinguished via blood comparison in about 90% of the 16 patients. Most shared enriched TCRB sequences were commonly generated ones. Compared with adjacent normal breast, tumors showed around 2.7-fold denser, more clonal T cells.

The CDR3 spans 14 residues. V lost 2 bases to trimming and J lost 2 bases, with 6 bases between them. CDR1 and CDR2 from the germline V gene are SEHNR and FQNEAQ (reference sequence). In the case of this clone: Its antigen is undetermined.

Data came from immunoSEQ multiplex PCR; TCRdb stores just in-frame clones and leaves some out. The table includes approximately 19,000 clones, more than 75% detected once. The receptor was derived from a person between 60 and 70 years old with breast cancer. This chain joins TRBV7-9 and TRBJ2-2; D not resolved. The sequencing sample was made of blood. This chain's CDR3 is CASSLSQNTGELFF. The CDR3 bases are TGTGCCAGCAGCTTATCCCAAAACACCGGGGAGCTGTTTTTT.